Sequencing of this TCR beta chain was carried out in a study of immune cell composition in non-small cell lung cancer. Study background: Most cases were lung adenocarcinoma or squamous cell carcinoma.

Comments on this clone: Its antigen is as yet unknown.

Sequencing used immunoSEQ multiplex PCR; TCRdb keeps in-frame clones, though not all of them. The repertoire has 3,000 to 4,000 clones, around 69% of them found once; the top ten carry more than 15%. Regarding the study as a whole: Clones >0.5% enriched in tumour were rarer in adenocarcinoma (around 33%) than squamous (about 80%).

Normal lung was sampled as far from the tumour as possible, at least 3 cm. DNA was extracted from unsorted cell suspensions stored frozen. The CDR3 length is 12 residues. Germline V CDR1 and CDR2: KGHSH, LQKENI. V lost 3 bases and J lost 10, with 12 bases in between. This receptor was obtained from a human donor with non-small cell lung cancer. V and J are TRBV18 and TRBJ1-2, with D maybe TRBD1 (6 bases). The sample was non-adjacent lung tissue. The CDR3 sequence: CASSPSRGYYTF. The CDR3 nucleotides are TGTGCCAGCTCACCGAGTAGGGGGTACTACACCTTC.